The T cell receptor beta chain under discussion was sequenced for a study of CD8+ T cells in alopecia areata. Study overall: Tofacitinib administration persisted for 6 to 18 months, succeeded by 6 months off drug.

Treatment indicated: oral pan-JAK inhibitor, 5-10 mg twice daily. Following RNA extraction, reverse transcription yielded cDNA that acted as the sequencing template. The protocol was immunoSEQ multiplex PCR, while the TCRdb copy is restricted to in-frame clones and leaves out a portion. The table lists roughly 200,000 clones, about 60% of them singletons, with over 9.5% in the top ten. The V and J ends lost 8 bases and 4 bases respectively, with 26 bases between them. This CDR3 is built from 17 residues. The germline V gene encodes CDR1 LNHNV and CDR2 YYDKDF (reference sequence). This sample comprised CD8+ T cells sorted from blood, obtained at week 24, from a patient treated with tofacitinib. This chain connects TRBV15 to TRBJ1-2; possibly TRBD1 for D (6 bases). The clonotype comes from a human donor with alopecia areata. CDR3 sequence reads: CATETTKDDRRTYGYTF. The CDR3 region has the DNA TGTGCCACCGAAACGACCAAAGACGACAGGCGCACCTATGGCTACACCTTC.